Listed below are T cell receptor beta chains from one sample, sequenced in a study of T cell repertoires in cytomegalovirus infection. These receptors lack a known antigen. TCRdb passed the reads through MiXCR, listing each CDR3 protein once. There are about 920,000 distinct CDR3 sequences in the sample; about a third occur only once, and 13% lies in the top ten. Sequenced here: cultured CD8+ T cells from PBMCs, sampled from culture after CMV antigen stimulation. Receptors were obtained from a human donor in good health (CMV status not recorded). Some clones in this sample may be carry-over from other donors' samples. Both conserved end residues are part of each CDR3. D genes are given only for firm matches. The size of a clone is reported for some rows only, either as once, few or many, or as a class for expanded clones.

v_gene	abundance	j_gene	d_gene	CDR3aa	CDR3nt
TRBV20-1	many	TRBJ2-7	NA	CSARDVRGASSYEQYF	TGCAGTGCTAGAGATGTTAGGGGGGCCAGCTCCTACGAGCAGTACTTC
TRBV7-6	many	TRBJ2-2	NA	CASSPSANTGELFF	TGTGCCAGCAGCCCCAGCGCTAACACCGGGGAGCTGTTTTTT
TRBV28	NA	TRBJ1-2	NA	CASSFGGYLNYGYTF	TGTGCCAGCAGTTTCGGCGGGTACCTTAACTATGGCTACACCTTC
TRBV12-3/TRBV12-4	NA	TRBJ1-2	TRBD1	CASSPQGREHYGYTF	TGTGCCAGCAGTCCACAGGGGCGAGAGCACTATGGCTACACCTTC
TRBV27	NA	TRBJ1-2	TRBD1	CASSLGGEDYGYTF	TGTGCCAGCAGCCTAGGGGGCGAGGACTATGGCTACACCTTC
TRBV2	NA	TRBJ1-5	TRBD1	CASRTQGARQPQHF	TGTGCCAGCAGAACTCAGGGGGCGCGGCAGCCCCAGCATTTT
TRBV7-8	many	TRBJ1-1	NA	CASSLAVGGGRVDTEAFF	TGTGCCAGCAGCTTAGCGGTCGGCGGGGGGCGCGTGGACACTGAAGCTTTCTTT
TRBV7-9	NA	TRBJ1-4	TRBD1	CASSDRETNEKLFF	TGTGCCAGCAGCGACAGGGAAACTAATGAAAAACTGTTTTTT
TRBV6-1	many	TRBJ2-1	NA	CASTSDREAYNEQFF	TGTGCCAGCACCTCTGACAGGGAGGCCTACAATGAGCAGTTCTTC
TRBV27	many	TRBJ1-5	NA	CASSLGASNQPQHF	TGTGCCAGCAGCTTGGGGGCGAGCAATCAGCCCCAGCATTTT
TRBV7-6	NA	TRBJ2-3	NA	CASSLDGGQNTQYF	TGTGCTAGCAGCTTAGACGGGGGGCAGAATACGCAGTATTTT
TRBV27	NA	TRBJ2-3	NA	CASKLLAGSADTQYF	TGTGCCAGCAAACTCTTGGCGGGGAGTGCAGATACGCAGTATTTT
TRBV4-1	NA	TRBJ2-3	NA	CASSQDALAKSDTQYF	TGCGCCAGCAGCCAAGATGCGCTAGCTAAGTCAGATACGCAGTATTTT
TRBV6-4	NA	TRBJ2-1	TRBD2	CASSESPSGGTTYNEQFF	TGTGCCAGCAGTGAGTCTCCTAGCGGGGGGACCACCTACAATGAGCAGTTCTTC
TRBV6-5	few	TRBJ2-3	NA	CASIGDTQYF	TGTGCCAGCATCGGAGATACGCAGTATTTT
TRBV7-6	NA	TRBJ1-1	NA	CASSLAEAPEAFF	TGTGCCAGCAGCTTAGCGGAGGCGCCTGAAGCTTTCTTT
TRBV9	NA	TRBJ2-6	NA	CASSVAREDLSGANVLTF	TGTGCCAGCAGCGTAGCCCGGGAAGACCTCTCTGGGGCCAACGTCCTGACTTTC
TRBV4-3	NA	TRBJ2-3	TRBD2	CASSQERTSRDTQYF	TGCGCCAGCAGCCAAGAGAGGACTAGCAGGGATACGCAGTATTTT
TRBV20-1	NA	TRBJ1-4	NA	CSARSRAINEKLFF	TGCAGTGCTAGATCCAGGGCCATTAATGAAAAACTGTTTTTT
TRBV2	NA	TRBJ2-7	TRBD1	CASRLVPGQESYEQYF	TGTGCCAGCAGACTTGTTCCGGGACAGGAGTCCTACGAGCAGTACTTC